The rows below give T cell receptor beta chains drawn from one sample of a study of cytomegalovirus exposure and HLA in healthy donors. The repertoire was sequenced with immunoSEQ multiplex PCR; TCRdb's copy has only in-frame clones and lacks some. Counted here are around 130,000 clones, 74% occurring once; the ten biggest clones make up approximately 6%. Specimen: PBMCs. Receptor source: a woman aged 45-60 years in good health and CMV-seropositive. CDR3s include the opening cysteine and the closing phenylalanine or tryptophan. Each record gives: CDR3 protein, CDR3 DNA, V gene, J gene, clone size, D gene. D genes are given only for firm matches. Clone size is not always given. Where it is, it says once, few, many or a class for expanded clones.

CDR3: CASRESLLAKNIQYF
DNA: TGCGCCAGCAGGGAGTCGCTCCTAGCCAAAAACATTCAGTACTTC
V: TRBV5-1
J: TRBJ2-4
size: NA
D: NA

CDR3: CASSTSGHTIQETQYF
DNA: TGTGCCAGCAGTACTAGCGGACATACCATACAAGAGACCCAGTACTTC
V: TRBV11-3
J: TRBJ2-5
size: few
D: TRBD2

CDR3: CASGTGPNQPQHF
DNA: TGCGCCAGCGGGACAGGACCGAATCAGCCCCAGCATTTT
V: TRBV5-1
J: TRBJ1-5
size: NA
D: TRBD1

CDR3: CASSLLGPSRYEQYF
DNA: TGTGCCAGCAGCCTGCTGGGGCCCTCACGATACGAGCAGTACTTC
V: TRBV5-6
J: TRBJ2-7
size: NA
D: NA

CDR3: CASSQTGQAPYNEQFF
DNA: TGTGCCAGCAGCCAAACGGGACAGGCTCCTTACAATGAGCAGTTCTTC
V: TRBV14
J: TRBJ2-1
size: NA
D: TRBD1

CDR3: CASSQDRELGEQYF
DNA: TGTGCCAGCAGCCAAGATAGGGAACTAGGCGAGCAGTACTTC
V: TRBV4-2
J: TRBJ2-7
size: few
D: NA

CDR3: CASSPDRVGDTQYF
DNA: TGCGCCAGCAGCCCGGACAGGGTGGGAGATACGCAGTATTTT
V: TRBV4-1
J: TRBJ2-3
size: NA
D: TRBD1

CDR3: CATSRGPDRSGNEQFF
DNA: TGTGCCACCAGCAGAGGTCCGGACAGGTCTGGCAATGAGCAGTTCTTC
V: TRBV15
J: TRBJ2-1
size: NA
D: TRBD1

CDR3: CACADSYGYTF
DNA: TGTGCCTGTGCGGACAGCTATGGCTACACCTTC
V: TRBV30
J: TRBJ1-2
size: NA
D: NA

CDR3: CASSSTGQRSNQPQHF
DNA: TGTGCCAGCAGTTCTACGGGACAGAGAAGCAATCAGCCCCAGCATTTT
V: TRBV6-6
J: TRBJ1-5
size: NA
D: TRBD1

CDR3: CASSRRGTTGWYYEQYF
DNA: TGTGCCAGCAGCCGGAGGGGGACGACAGGGTGGTACTACGAGCAGTACTTC
V: TRBV11-2
J: TRBJ2-7
size: few
D: NA

CDR3: CASRGGNQPQHF
DNA: TGTGCCAGCCGGGGAGGAAATCAGCCCCAGCATTTT
V: TRBV19
J: TRBJ1-5
size: NA
D: NA

CDR3: CATRTGQRYEQYF
DNA: TGTGCCACCAGGACAGGCCAACGCTACGAGCAGTACTTC
V: TRBV25-1
J: TRBJ2-7
size: NA
D: TRBD1

CDR3: CASSQTSGGRDTQYF
DNA: TGTGCCAGCAGTCAGACTAGCGGGGGGCGAGATACGCAGTATTTT
V: TRBV6-1
J: TRBJ2-3
size: NA
D: TRBD2

CDR3: CASSPLRRGADTQYF
DNA: TGTGCCAGCTCACCCCTACGGCGGGGGGCAGATACGCAGTATTTT
V: TRBV18
J: TRBJ2-3
size: NA
D: TRBD2

CDR3: CASSLEDDRADTIYF
DNA: TGTGCCAGCAGCTTGGAGGACGACAGGGCGGACACCATATATTTT
V: TRBV5-5
J: TRBJ1-3
size: NA
D: TRBD1

CDR3: CASIREQGGQPQHF
DNA: TGTGCCAGCATACGCGAGCAGGGCGGTCAGCCCCAGCATTTT
V: TRBV2
J: TRBJ1-5
size: NA
D: NA

CDR3: CASSLVQGRSYEQYF
DNA: TGTGCCAGCAGCTTAGTGCAGGGCCGATCCTACGAGCAGTACTTC
V: TRBV7-8
J: TRBJ2-7
size: NA
D: NA

CDR3: CASMGGLDRPRHF
DNA: TGTGCCAGCATGGGGGGATTGGACAGGCCACGGCATTTT
V: TRBV2
J: TRBJ1-5
size: NA
D: TRBD1

CDR3: CASSWGQSEAFF
DNA: TGTGCCAGCAGTTGGGGACAGAGTGAAGCTTTCTTT
V: TRBV6-6
J: TRBJ1-1
size: few
D: TRBD1

CDR3: CASSSRTGGATDTQYF
DNA: TGTGCCAGCAGCTCCCGTACGGGGGGTGCCACAGATACGCAGTATTTT
V: TRBV13
J: TRBJ2-3
size: few
D: TRBD2

CDR3: CASSANIGSGGFTDTQYF
DNA: TGTGCCAGCAGTGCAAATATTGGGAGCGGGGGATTCACAGATACGCAGTATTTT
V: TRBV6-1
J: TRBJ2-3
size: few
D: TRBD2

CDR3: CASSLSGKYEQYF
DNA: TGTGCCAGCAGCTTATCAGGGAAATACGAGCAGTACTTC
V: TRBV7-2
J: TRBJ2-7
size: NA
D: NA

CDR3: CASSLSGQMFSGYTF
DNA: TGTGCCAGCAGCTTAAGCGGCCAGATGTTTTCCGGCTACACCTTC
V: TRBV9
J: TRBJ1-2
size: NA
D: NA

CDR3: CASSLQAPYEQYF
DNA: TGCGCCAGCAGCTTACAGGCTCCCTACGAGCAGTACTTC
V: TRBV5-1
J: TRBJ2-7
size: NA
D: NA

CDR3: CASSEQRGGYDEQFF
DNA: TGTGCCAGCAGTGAGCAGCGGGGGGGATACGATGAGCAGTTCTTC
V: TRBV6-4
J: TRBJ2-1
size: NA
D: TRBD2

CDR3: CASIGVPEGNEQFF
DNA: TGTGCCAGCATCGGGGTCCCTGAGGGCAATGAGCAGTTCTTC
V: TRBV2
J: TRBJ2-1
size: few
D: NA

CDR3: CASSGSFTGHEQYF
DNA: TGTGCCAGCAGCGGATCATTTACAGGGCACGAGCAGTACTTC
V: TRBV7-6
J: TRBJ2-7
size: NA
D: NA

CDR3: CASRTVGWDSPLHF
DNA: TGTGCCAGCAGGACAGTGGGATGGGATTCACCCCTCCACTTT
V: TRBV2
J: TRBJ1-6
size: NA
D: NA

CDR3: CASVRDFFNEQFF
DNA: TGTGCCAGCGTCCGGGACTTCTTCAATGAGCAGTTCTTC
V: TRBV6-6
J: TRBJ2-1
size: few
D: NA

CDR3: CASSLRGVVYEQYF
DNA: TGTGCCAGTAGCTTACGGGGGGTCGTGTACGAGCAGTACTTC
V: TRBV19
J: TRBJ2-7
size: NA
D: TRBD2

CDR3: CAFKRGGYNEQFF
DNA: TGTGCCTTCAAGCGGGGGGGGTACAATGAGCAGTTCTTC
V: TRBV30
J: TRBJ2-1
size: NA
D: TRBD2

CDR3: CASSVGSGGRDTQYF
DNA: TGTGCCAGCAGCGTTGGTAGCGGGGGGCGGGATACGCAGTATTTT
V: TRBV9
J: TRBJ2-3
size: NA
D: TRBD2

CDR3: CASSGLSGNTDTQYF
DNA: TGTGCCAGCAGCGGACTTAGCGGGAACACAGATACGCAGTATTTT
V: TRBV27
J: TRBJ2-3
size: NA
D: TRBD2

CDR3: CASSLVQGQAKNIQYF
DNA: TGTGCCAGCAGCTTGGTACAGGGTCAAGCCAAAAACATTCAGTACTTC
V: TRBV7-2
J: TRBJ2-4
size: NA
D: NA

CDR3: CASSKMGLDEIREPQHF
DNA: TGTGCCAGCAGCAAAATGGGGCTGGATGAGATCAGGGAGCCCCAGCATTTT
V: TRBV21-1
J: TRBJ1-5
size: NA
D: NA

CDR3: CASSKVPRNSNQPQHF
DNA: TGTGCCAGCAGCAAAGTGCCGCGGAATAGCAATCAGCCCCAGCATTTT
V: TRBV21-1
J: TRBJ1-5
size: NA
D: NA

CDR3: CASSQDGDRGKETQYF
DNA: TGCGCCAGCAGTCAAGATGGGGATCGGGGGAAAGAGACCCAGTACTTC
V: TRBV23-1
J: TRBJ2-5
size: NA
D: NA

CDR3: CAWSVRQGETQYF
DNA: TGTGCCTGGAGTGTACGGCAGGGAGAGACCCAGTACTTC
V: TRBV30
J: TRBJ2-5
size: NA
D: NA

CDR3: CAWSVNPGNNQPQHF
DNA: TGTGCCTGGAGTGTAAACCCAGGGAACAATCAGCCCCAGCATTTT
V: TRBV30
J: TRBJ1-5
size: NA
D: NA

CDR3: CASSSSGGLYNEQFF
DNA: TGTGCCAGCTCATCTAGCGGGGGCCTCTACAATGAGCAGTTCTTC
V: TRBV18
J: TRBJ2-1
size: NA
D: TRBD2

CDR3: CASSLVIDAGGLADTQYF
DNA: TGTGCCAGCAGCTTAGTTATTGATGCGGGGGGGCTGGCAGATACGCAGTATTTT
V: TRBV7-8
J: TRBJ2-3
size: NA
D: TRBD2

CDR3: CASSSGGGQGYWSYEQYF
DNA: TGCGCCAGCAGCTCTGGAGGGGGACAGGGATATTGGAGCTACGAGCAGTACTTC
V: TRBV5-1
J: TRBJ2-7
size: NA
D: TRBD1

CDR3: CASSLEGGQGEKLFF
DNA: TGTGCCAGCAGCTTAGAGGGCGGACAGGGTGAAAAACTGTTTTTT
V: TRBV11-3
J: TRBJ1-4
size: few
D: TRBD1

CDR3: CASKQSTDTQYF
DNA: TGTGCCAGCAAACAGAGCACAGATACGCAGTATTTT
V: TRBV7-2
J: TRBJ2-3
size: NA
D: NA

CDR3: CASSTLAGALTDTQYF
DNA: TGTGCCAGCAGCACCCTAGCGGGGGCGCTCACAGATACGCAGTATTTT
V: TRBV11-3
J: TRBJ2-3
size: NA
D: TRBD2

CDR3: CASSRAQGALLSNEKLFF
DNA: TGTGCCAGCAGCCGTGCGCAGGGGGCTCTACTTTCTAATGAAAAACTGTTTTTT
V: TRBV7-9
J: TRBJ1-4
size: NA
D: TRBD1

CDR3: CASSRTQGYGYTF
DNA: TGTGCCAGCAGCCGGACCCAGGGGTATGGCTACACCTTC
V: TRBV5-8
J: TRBJ1-2
size: NA
D: NA

CDR3: CASSQGQVTEAFF
DNA: TGTGCCAGCAGCCAAGGACAGGTCACTGAAGCTTTCTTT
V: TRBV5-4
J: TRBJ1-1
size: NA
D: TRBD1